The clone carrying this T cell receptor beta chain was seen just once. What it recognizes is unknown. The same CDR3 arises from other DNA sequences in this sample as well. This entry belongs to a study of shared clonotypes between healthy human individuals. Study conclusions and caveats: Deeper or shallower sequencing was expected to change how clonotypes are shared among donors.

The CDR3 runs 15 residues. Germline CDR1 SGHRS, CDR2 YFSETQ. V shed 5 bases and J shed 0 bases, with 15 bases lying between them. Generated by immunoSEQ multiplex PCR, the TCRdb table keeps only in-frame clones and is missing some. The data show over 2 million clones, 95% seen once. This sequence joins TRBV5-1 and TRBJ2-7; either TRBD1 or TRBD2 may fit D (6 bases each). The TCR comes from a man younger than 30 in good health. Sequencing was carried out using naive CD4+ T cells sorted from blood. The sample's subset: CD45RA+ positively selected. This CDR3 is CASSFGGGSSYEQYF. The CDR3 DNA follows: TGCGCCAGCAGTTTTGGAGGGGGAAGCTCCTACGAGCAGTACTTC.